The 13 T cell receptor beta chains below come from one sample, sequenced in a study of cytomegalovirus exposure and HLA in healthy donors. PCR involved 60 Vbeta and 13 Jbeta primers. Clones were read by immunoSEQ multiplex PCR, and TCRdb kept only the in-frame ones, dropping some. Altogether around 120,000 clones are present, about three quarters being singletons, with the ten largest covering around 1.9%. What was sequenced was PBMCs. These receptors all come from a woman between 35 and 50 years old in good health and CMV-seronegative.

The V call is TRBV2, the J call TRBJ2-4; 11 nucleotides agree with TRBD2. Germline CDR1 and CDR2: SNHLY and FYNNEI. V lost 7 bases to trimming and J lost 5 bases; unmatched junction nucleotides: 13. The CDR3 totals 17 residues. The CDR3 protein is CASINPGLAEGENIQYF. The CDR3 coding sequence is TGTGCCAGCATTAATCCGGGACTAGCGGAAGGGGAAAACATTCAGTACTTC.

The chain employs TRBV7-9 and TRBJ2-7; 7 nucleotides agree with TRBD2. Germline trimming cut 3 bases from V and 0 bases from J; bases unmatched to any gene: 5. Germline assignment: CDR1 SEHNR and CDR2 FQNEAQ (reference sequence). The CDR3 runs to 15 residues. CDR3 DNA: TGTGCCAGCAGCTTGTTGGGAGGGAGCTCCTACGAGCAGTACTTC. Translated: CASSLLGGSSYEQYF.

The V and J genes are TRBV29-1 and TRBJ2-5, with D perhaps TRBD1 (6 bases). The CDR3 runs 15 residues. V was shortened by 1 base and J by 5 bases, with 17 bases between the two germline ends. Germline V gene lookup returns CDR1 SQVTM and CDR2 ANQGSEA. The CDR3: CSVEAERGRGETQYF. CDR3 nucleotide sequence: TGCAGCGTTGAAGCCGAAAGGGGGAGAGGGGAGACCCAGTACTTC.

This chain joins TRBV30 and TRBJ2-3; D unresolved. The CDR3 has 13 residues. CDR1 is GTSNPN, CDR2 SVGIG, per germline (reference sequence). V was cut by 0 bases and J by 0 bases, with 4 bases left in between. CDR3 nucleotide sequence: TGTGCCTGGAGTGTGGGCAGCACAGATACGCAGTATTTT. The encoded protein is CAWSVGSTDTQYF. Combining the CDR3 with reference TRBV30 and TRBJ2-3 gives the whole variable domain SQTIHQWPATLVQPVGSPLSLECTVEGTSNPNLYWYRQAAGRGLQLLFYSVGIGQISSEVPQNLSASRPQDRQFILSSKKLLLSDSGFYLCAWSVGSTDTQYFGPGTRLTVL.

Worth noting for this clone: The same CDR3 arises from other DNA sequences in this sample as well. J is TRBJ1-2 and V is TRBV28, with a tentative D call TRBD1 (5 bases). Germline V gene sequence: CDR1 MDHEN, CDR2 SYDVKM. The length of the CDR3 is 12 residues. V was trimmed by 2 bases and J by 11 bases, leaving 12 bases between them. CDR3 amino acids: CASSLRGGGYTF. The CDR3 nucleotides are TGTGCCAGCAGTTTACGGGGGGGAGGTTACACCTTC.

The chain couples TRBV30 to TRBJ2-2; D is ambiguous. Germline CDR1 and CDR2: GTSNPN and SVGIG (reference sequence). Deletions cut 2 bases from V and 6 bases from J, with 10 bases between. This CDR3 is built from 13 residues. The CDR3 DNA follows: TGTGCCTGGAGTTTATTTGGAGCCGGGGAGCTGTTTTTT. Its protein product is CAWSLFGAGELFF.

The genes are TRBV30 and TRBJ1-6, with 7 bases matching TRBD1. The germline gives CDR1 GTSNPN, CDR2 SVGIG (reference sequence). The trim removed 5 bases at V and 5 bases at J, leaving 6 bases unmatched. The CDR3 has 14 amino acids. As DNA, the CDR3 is TGTGCCTGGGGGATCGGGACAGATAATTCACCCCTCCACTTT. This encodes CAWGIGTDNSPLHF.

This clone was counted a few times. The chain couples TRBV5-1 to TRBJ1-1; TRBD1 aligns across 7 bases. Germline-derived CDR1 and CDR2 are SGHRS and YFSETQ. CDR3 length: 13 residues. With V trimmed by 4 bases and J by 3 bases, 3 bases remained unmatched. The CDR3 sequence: CASSRGTDTEAFF. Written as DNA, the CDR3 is TGCGCCAGCAGCCGAGGGACAGACACTGAAGCTTTCTTT.

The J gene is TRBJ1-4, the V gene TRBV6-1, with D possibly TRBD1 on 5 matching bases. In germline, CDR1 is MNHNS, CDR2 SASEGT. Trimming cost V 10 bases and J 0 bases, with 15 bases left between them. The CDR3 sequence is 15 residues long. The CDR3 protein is CATSTGGSTNEKLFF. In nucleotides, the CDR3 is TGTGCCACCTCAACCGGGGGGTCAACTAATGAAAAACTGTTTTTT.

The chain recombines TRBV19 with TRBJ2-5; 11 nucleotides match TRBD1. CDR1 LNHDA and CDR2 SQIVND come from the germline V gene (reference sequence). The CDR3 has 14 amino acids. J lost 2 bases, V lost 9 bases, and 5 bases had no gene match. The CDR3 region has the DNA TGTGCCAGCCGGAGGGACAGGGGGCAAGAGACCCAGTACTTC. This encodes CASRRDRGQETQYF.

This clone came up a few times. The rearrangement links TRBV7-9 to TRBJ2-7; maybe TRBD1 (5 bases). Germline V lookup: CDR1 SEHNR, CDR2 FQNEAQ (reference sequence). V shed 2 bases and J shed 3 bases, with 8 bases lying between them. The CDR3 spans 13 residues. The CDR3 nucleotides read TGTGCCAGCAGCTTATGGCAGGGCTACGAGCAGTACTTC. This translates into CASSLWQGYEQYF.

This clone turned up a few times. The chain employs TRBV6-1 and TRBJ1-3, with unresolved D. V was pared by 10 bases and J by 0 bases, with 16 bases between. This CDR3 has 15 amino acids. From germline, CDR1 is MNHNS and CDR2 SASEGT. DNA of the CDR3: TGTGCCACCTACGACAACGGTTACTCTGGAAACACCATATATTTT. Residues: CATYDNGYSGNTIYF.

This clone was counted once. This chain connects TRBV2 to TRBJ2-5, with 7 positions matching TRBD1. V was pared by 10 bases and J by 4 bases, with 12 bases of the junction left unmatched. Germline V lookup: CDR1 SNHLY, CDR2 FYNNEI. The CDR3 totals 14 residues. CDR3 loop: CATNLQGNGETQYF. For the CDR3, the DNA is TGTGCCACCAATTTACAGGGGAACGGAGAGACCCAGTACTTC.